The 9 T cell receptor beta chains below all came from one sample that was sequenced in a study of Ad26.COV2.S vaccination and SARS-CoV-2 variants. Treatment of the sample: 15 to 20 received Ad26.COV2.S at low or high dose, single or two shots; about 5 received placebo; per-sample allocation not given. Specimen acquisition occurred on day 63 following the initial vaccine or placebo injection. This table comes from immunoSEQ multiplex PCR, and its TCRdb copy is limited to in-frame clones, with some not included. The top ten clones hold more than 7% of a sample with about 400,000 clones, about 80% of them seen once. This material consisted of peripheral blood, taken in a trial of Ad26.COV2.S vaccine versus placebo. These receptors originate from a person aged 18-60 years who received the Ad26.COV2.S COVID-19 vaccine or a placebo.

CDR3 DNA: TGTGCCTGGGAAAACAGGGGTGGGCTCCGTGGCTACACCTTC. Translated, it gives CAWENRGGLRGYTF. The V call is TRBV30, the J call TRBJ1-2, with 7 bases aligning to TRBD1. The V gene end was trimmed by 5 bases and the J gene end by 7 bases; junction bases not matched to a gene: 13. The CDR3 length is 14 residues. Germline V gene sequence: CDR1 GTSNPN, CDR2 SVGIG (reference sequence).

The CDR3 loop reads CASSLDPFDEKLFF. Written as DNA, the CDR3 is TGTGCCAGCAGCTTGGACCCTTTCGATGAAAAACTGTTTTTT. This chain connects TRBV5-5 to TRBJ1-4; D remains unclear. Trimming pared 0 bases from V and 6 bases from J, leaving 9 bases between. CDR1 SGHKS and CDR2 YYEKEE come from the germline V gene (reference sequence). The CDR3 length is 14 residues.

The CDR3 loop is CASSVNLGYGYTF. As DNA, the CDR3 is TGTGCCAGCAGTGTGAACCTAGGCTATGGCTACACCTTC. This chain joins TRBV2 and TRBJ1-2; D remains unclear. The CDR3 totals 13 residues. V gave up 4 bases and J gave up 4 bases, with 10 bases separating them. Per germline, CDR1 SNHLY and CDR2 FYNNEI. Based on the CDR3 plus reference TRBV2 and TRBJ1-2, the full variable domain is EPEVTQTPSHQVTQMGQEVILRCVPISNHLYFYWYRQILGQKVEFLVSFYNNEISEKSEIFDDQFSVERPDGSNFTLKIRSTKLEDSAMYFCASSVNLGYGYTFGSGTRLTVV.

The chain joins TRBV7-3 to TRBJ2-1; no clear D. Germline V gives CDR1 SGHTA, CDR2 FQGTGA. V gave up 5 bases and J gave up 9 bases, with 14 bases separating them. This CDR3 is 13 amino acids long. Here the CDR3 reads CASSKGVGGEQFF. The CDR3 DNA reads as TGTGCCAGCAGCAAAGGCGTCGGTGGTGAGCAGTTCTTC.

The rearrangement links TRBV3-1 (or the pseudogene TRBV3-2) to TRBJ2-1; D gene unclear. There are 16 residues in the CDR3. The V end was cut by 3 bases, the J end by 6 bases, with 18 bases between. CDR1 LGHDT and CDR2 YNNKEL come from the germline V gene (reference sequence). DNA for the CDR3: TGTGCCAGCAGCCAGATGGCTCGCCCCTTGGGCAATGAGCAGTTCTTC. Translation gives CASSQMARPLGNEQFF.

With respect to this clone: The sample carries other DNA sequences with the same CDR3. The V gene is TRBV10-3, the J gene TRBJ2-7; D is unresolved. CDR1 and CDR2 from the germline V gene are ENHRY and SYGVKD. V lost 3 bases, J lost 0 bases, and 0 bases lay in between. The CDR3 is 11 residues long. This CDR3 reads CAISDSYEQYF. The CDR3 nucleotides are TGTGCCATCAGTGACTCCTACGAGCAGTACTTC.

This rearrangement joins TRBV16 to TRBJ1-1, with D unclear. Germline assignment: CDR1 KGHSY and CDR2 FQNENV. Trimming took off 0 bases at V and 3 bases at J, with 14 bases between the two ends. This CDR3 comprises 16 residues. CDR3 region: CASSQSRASVYTEAFF. Here the CDR3 DNA reads TGTGCCAGCAGCCAATCTCGGGCCTCAGTGTACACTGAAGCTTTCTTT.

This chain uses TRBV7-3 with TRBJ2-2, with D perhaps matching TRBD1 (5 bases). V was clipped by 4 bases and J by 3 bases, with 12 bases between them. The CDR3 runs to 15 residues. The germline V gene encodes CDR1 SGHTA and CDR2 FQGTGA. DNA of the CDR3: TGTGCCAGCAGCTCCCAGGGTGGGGACACCGGGGAGCTGTTTTTT. It codes for CASSSQGGDTGELFF.

A few counts support this clone. The rearrangement joins TRBV6-2 or TRBV6-3 to TRBJ2-7, with no clear D. V lost 2 bases to trimming and J lost 3 bases, with 8 bases between them. This CDR3 is 13 amino acids long. The germline CDR1 and CDR2 sequences are MNHEY and SVGEGT. Here the CDR3 DNA reads TGTGCCAGCAGTTACGCGGATAGCTACGAGCAGTACTTC. Its translation: CASSYADSYEQYF.